Presented here are 8 T cell receptor beta chains from one specimen sequenced in a study of metastatic and nonmetastatic thyroid tumors. Using MiXCR, TCRdb reanalyzed the PCR reads. This table has fewer than 40,000 clones, over 15% appearing once. All patients were untreated before thyroid surgery. Material: tumor tissue. These receptors were collected from a female donor with papillary thyroid cancer or a benign thyroid nodule (not recorded which). Some clones in this sample may be carry-over from other donors' samples.

V is TRBV3-1 and J is TRBJ1-1, with D possibly TRBD1 on 5 matching bases. V lost 2 bases and J 11 bases, leaving 15 bases between the germline ends. Germline CDR1 is LGHDT and CDR2 is YNNKEL (reference sequence). The CDR3 runs 13 residues. The CDR3 reads CASSQMETAAAFF. The CDR3 region has the DNA TGTGCCAGCAGCCAAATGGAGACAGCGGCGGCTTTCTTT.

This clone was observed at least ten times. V is TRBV2 and J is TRBJ1-1; 10 bases match TRBD1. From germline, CDR1 is SNHLY and CDR2 FYNNEI. The CDR3 totals 15 residues. Unmatched junction bases numbered 5, after V lost 6 bases and J lost 1 base. CDR3 coding DNA: TGTGCCAGCAGGTCCCGGGACAGGGGGAACACTGAAGCTTTCTTT. Protein product: CASRSRDRGNTEAFF.

This clone occurred many times. The V gene is TRBV6-5, the J gene TRBJ1-6; no reliable D call. Germline lookup yields CDR1 MNHEY and CDR2 SVGAGI. Trimming removed 2 bases from V and 10 bases from J, with 15 bases in between. This CDR3 region has 15 residues. This CDR3 is CASSYRPRAESPLHF. The CDR3 DNA is TGTGCCAGCAGTTACCGGCCCCGGGCTGAGTCACCCCTCCACTTT.

This clone was picked up a small number of times. V and J are TRBV6-2 or TRBV6-3 and TRBJ2-3; D call uncertain. This CDR3 region has 16 residues. Germline CDR1 is MNHEY and CDR2 is SVGEGT. Trimming shortened V by 0 bases and J by 7 bases, and 17 bases separated the two germline ends. CDR3 amino acids: CASSYSMRWPGYTQYF. CDR3 bases: TGTGCCAGCAGTTACTCGATGCGGTGGCCCGGGTATACGCAGTATTTT.

This clone was observed a few times. The chain has TRBV27 and TRBJ1-1, with D unresolved. CDR1 and CDR2 from the germline V gene are MNHEY and SMNVEV (reference sequence). CDR3 length: 11 amino acids. The V end lost 10 bases, the J end lost 2 bases, and 8 bases lay between the germline ends. CDR3 amino acids: CATWANTEAFF. CDR3 DNA sequence: TGTGCCACGTGGGCCAACACTGAAGCTTTCTTT.

This clone showed up just a few times. This may arise from a read error, as a much more abundant clone is one base away. At the DNA level, this CDR3 is encoded by other sequences in the same sample as well. J is TRBJ2-2 and V is TRBV15; TRBD2 matches 11 bases. The V and J ends lost 6 bases and 3 bases, in that order; junction bases with no gene match: 9. CDR1 and CDR2 (germline): LNHNV, YYDKDF (reference sequence). CDR3 length equals 17 residues. In DNA, the CDR3 is TGTGCCACCAGGCTAGCGGGAGGTCCTCTGGACACCGGGGAGCTGTTTTTT. Protein: CATRLAGGPLDTGELFF.

V and J are TRBV20-1 and TRBJ2-2, with TRBD2 matching 8 bases. V was pared by 4 bases and J by 0 bases, with 13 bases of the junction left unmatched. The V gene's germline CDR1 is DFQATT and CDR2 SNEGSKA (reference sequence). This CDR3 is 18 amino acids long. CDR3 residues: CSAIDRTSWATNTGELFF. The CDR3 nucleotides are TGCAGTGCTATAGATAGGACTAGCTGGGCAACGAACACCGGGGAGCTGTTTTTT.

This clone has at least ten counts. The chain recombines TRBV4-1 with TRBJ2-1; D not certain. The CDR3 consists of 15 residues. Germline V lookup: CDR1 MGHRA, CDR2 YSYEKL. Trimming shortened V by 0 bases and J by 0 bases, and 6 bases separated the two germline ends. The CDR3 nucleotides read TGCGCCAGCAGCCAAGAGCCATTCTCCTACAATGAGCAGTTCTTC. Translation: CASSQEPFSYNEQFF.